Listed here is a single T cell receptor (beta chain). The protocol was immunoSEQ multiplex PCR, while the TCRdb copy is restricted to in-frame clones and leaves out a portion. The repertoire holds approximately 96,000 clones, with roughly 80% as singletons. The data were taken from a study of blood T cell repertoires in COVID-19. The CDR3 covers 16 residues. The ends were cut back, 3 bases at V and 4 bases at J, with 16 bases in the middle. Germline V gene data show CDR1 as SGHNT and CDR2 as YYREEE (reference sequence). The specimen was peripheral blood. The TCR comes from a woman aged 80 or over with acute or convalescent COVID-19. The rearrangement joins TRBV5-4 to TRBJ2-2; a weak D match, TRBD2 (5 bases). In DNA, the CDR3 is TGTGCCAGCAGCTCCGGTCAGGACTGGAGCACCGGGGAGCTGTTTTTT. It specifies CASSSGQDWSTGELFF.